The 30 T cell receptor beta chains below all came from one sample that was sequenced in a study of T-cell memory formation after mild COVID-19. TCRdb re-analysed the 5' RACE reads in MiXCR, keeping a single row per CDR3 protein. The table has some 450,000 distinct CDR3 sequences, more than 15% seen once; the top ten hold about a fifth. The sample taken for sequencing was PBMCs or a T cell subset sorted from them (not recorded which). These receptors all come from a man younger than 35 who had mild COVID-19 (a few samples of this study predate the infection). Cell type and time point are not known.

In its sample, this clonotype was seen a few times. The V and J genes are TRBV19 and TRBJ2-4; 7 bases align to TRBD1. Germline V gives CDR1 LNHDA, CDR2 SQIVND (reference sequence). V was pared by 5 bases and J by 10 bases, with 2 bases of the junction left unmatched. This CDR3 is 11 amino acids long. The CDR3 DNA reads as TGTGCCAGTAGTGACAGGGCAATTCAGTACTTC. Residues: CASSDRAIQYF. Filled out from reference TRBV19 and TRBJ2-4, the complete variable domain reads DGGITQSPKYLFRKEGQNVTLSCEQNLNHDAMYWYRQDPGQGLRLIYYSQIVNDFQKGDIAEGYSVSREKKESFPLTVTSAQKNPTAFYLCASSDRAIQYFGAGTRLSVL.

The chain links TRBV3-1 to TRBJ2-3, with TRBD1 as a possible D gene (5 bases). The germline V and J ends were trimmed by 1 base and 7 bases, with 9 bases remaining between them. Germline CDR1 LGHDT, CDR2 YNNKEL (reference sequence). The CDR3 has 13 amino acids. CDR3 residues: CASSQVDTNTQYF. CDR3 nucleotide sequence: TGTGCCAGCAGCCAAGTGGACACGAATACGCAGTATTTT.

This clonotype was seen ten or more times. The J gene is TRBJ2-7, the V gene TRBV6-6, with 11 bases that match TRBD1. CDR1 is MNHNY and CDR2 is SVGAGI in the germline V gene (reference sequence). The J segment lost 3 bases and the V segment lost 6 bases, leaving 7 bases of the junction unmatched. The CDR3 length is 15 residues. The CDR3 protein is CASRPGQGAYYEQYV. The DNA for the CDR3 is TGTGCCAGCAGGCCCGGACAGGGGGCCTACTACGAGCAGTACGTC.

This clonotype was observed at least ten times. This chain joins TRBV7-9 and TRBJ2-3; the D gene is possibly TRBD2 (6 bases). V was pared by 6 bases and J by 3 bases, with 10 bases between. Per germline, CDR1 SEHNR and CDR2 FQNEAQ (reference sequence). The CDR3 is 13 amino acids. The CDR3 loop reads CASRRDRTDTQYF. The DNA of the CDR3 is TGTGCCAGCAGGCGGGACCGTACAGATACGCAGTATTTT.

The table lists this clonotype with a few counts. The chain employs TRBV7-2 and TRBJ2-1, with D perhaps TRBD2 (5 bases). This CDR3 has 12 residues. Germline V gene data show CDR1 as SGHTA and CDR2 as FQGNSA. The V end lost 3 bases, the J end lost 6 bases, and 6 bases lay between the germline ends. The CDR3 is CASSFGVNEQFF. The CDR3 DNA reads TGTGCCAGCAGCTTCGGGGTCAATGAGCAGTTCTTC.

This clonotype has more than one count but fewer than ten. This sequence joins TRBV18 and TRBJ1-2, with D maybe TRBD1 (6 bases). The V gene's germline CDR1 is KGHSH and CDR2 LQKENI. The length of the CDR3 is 15 residues. V was pared by 6 bases and J by 4 bases, with 18 bases between. The CDR3 DNA is TGTGCCAGCTCGCTACCCGGGACAACGACCTATGGCTACACCTTC. Residues: CASSLPGTTTYGYTF.

The chain carries TRBV11-2 and TRBJ2-7; 12 positions match TRBD2. Germline V gene sequence: CDR1 SGHAT, CDR2 FQNNGV. The junction had 7 bases not matched to a gene; V was cut back by 5 bases and J by 8 bases. The CDR3 is made up of 14 amino acids. The CDR3 sequence is CASSPTSGGTKQYF. The CDR3 DNA reads as TGTGCCAGCAGCCCCACTAGCGGGGGGACCAAGCAGTACTTC.

The chain is built from TRBV11-2 and TRBJ2-3; 11 bases agree with TRBD2. CDR1 and CDR2 from the germline V gene are SGHAT and FQNNGV. CDR3 length equals 15 residues. The trim removed 3 bases at V and 7 bases at J, leaving 6 bases unmatched. The CDR3 DNA reads as TGTGCCAGCAGCTTTAGCGGGGGGGCGTTGAATACGCAGTATTTT. Translated: CASSFSGGALNTQYF. The full variable domain, in which reference TRBV11-2 and TRBJ2-3 provide the parts outside the CDR3, is EAGVAQSPRYKIIEKRQSVAFWCNPISGHATLYWYQQILGQGPKLLIQFQNNGVVDDSQLPKDRFSAERLKGVDSTLKIQPAKLEDSAVYLCASSFSGGALNTQYFGPGTRLTVL.

This clonotype was seen only a few times. CDR3 DNA sequence: TGTGCCAGCAGTTTAGTAGTTTACGAGCAGTACTTC. It codes for CASSLVVYEQYF. The gene calls are TRBV12-3 or TRBV12-4 and TRBJ2-7, with no clear D. Trimming cost V 1 base and J 4 bases, with 5 bases left between them. The CDR3 is made up of 12 amino acids.

This chain joins TRBV6-2 or TRBV6-3 and TRBJ1-2, with D possibly being TRBD1 (6 bases). CDR3 length: 15 residues. Between the trimmed V and J ends, which lost 10 bases and 0 bases, there was a span of 18 bases. The germline gives CDR1 MNHEY, CDR2 SVGEGT. The CDR3 region is CATTSMTGANYGYTF. The CDR3 DNA reads TGTGCCACCACGAGTATGACAGGCGCTAACTATGGCTACACCTTC.

This clonotype was seen many times. This sequence joins TRBV5-1 and TRBJ2-5, with D perhaps matching TRBD2 (5 bases). The CDR3 is 14 amino acids. Trimming removed 0 bases at V and 5 bases at J, with 11 bases between. In germline, CDR1 is SGHRS, CDR2 YFSETQ. The CDR3 protein is CASSLDIERETQYF. The DNA of the CDR3 is TGCGCCAGCAGCTTGGATATCGAGCGGGAGACCCAGTACTTC.

This clonotype was recorded a few times. The chain links TRBV9 to TRBJ2-1, with D unresolved. Between the trimmed V and J ends, which lost 4 bases and 0 bases, there was a span of 17 bases. CDR3 size: 17 residues. Germline V gene sequence: CDR1 SGDLS, CDR2 YYNGEE. Here the CDR3 reads CASSPRLAFISYNEQFF. In nucleotides, the CDR3 is TGTGCCAGCAGCCCCAGACTCGCCTTTATCTCCTACAATGAGCAGTTCTTC.

This clonotype was detected only a few times. The chain uses TRBV15 and TRBJ2-5, with 7 bases lining up with TRBD1. There are 14 residues in the CDR3. Germline V lookup: CDR1 LNHNV, CDR2 YYDKDF (reference sequence). V gave up 6 bases and J gave up 2 bases; unmatched junction bases: 6. DNA of the CDR3: TGTGCCACCAGGAGAAGGGGGCTTCAAGAGACCCAGTACTTC. This sequence encodes CATRRRGLQETQYF.

This clonotype was detected a few times. The chain joins TRBV20-1 to TRBJ2-3; 9 bases align to TRBD2. V dropped 6 bases and J dropped 3; count of bases not matched to a gene: 7. This CDR3 is 14 amino acids long. Germline CDR1 reads DFQATT; CDR2 reads SNEGSKA (reference sequence). The CDR3 loop is CSAPREGITDTQYF. The CDR3 nucleotides are TGCAGTGCACCGCGGGAGGGGATAACAGATACGCAGTATTTT.

The chain joins TRBV7-2 to TRBJ2-1; TRBD1 matches 11 bases. Germline V gene lookup returns CDR1 SGHTA and CDR2 FQGNSA. J gave up 7 bases and V 7 bases, and 6 bases lay outside the gene matches. The CDR3 has 14 residues. The chain's CDR3 is CASKGQGALNEQFF. Written as DNA, the CDR3 is TGTGCCAGCAAAGGACAGGGGGCGCTTAATGAGCAGTTCTTC.

The V gene is TRBV5-5, the J gene TRBJ1-1, with unresolved D. The CDR3 is made up of 16 amino acids. The germline V and J ends were trimmed by 1 base and 6 bases, with 19 bases remaining between them. Germline lookup yields CDR1 SGHKS and CDR2 YYEKEE (reference sequence). CDR3 loop: CASSLFWSVEGAEAFF. CDR3 in DNA: TGTGCCAGCAGCTTGTTTTGGAGTGTGGAGGGAGCTGAAGCTTTCTTT.

The chain links TRBV6-5 to TRBJ1-4; no clear D gene. The germline V gene has CDR1 MNHEY and CDR2 SVGAGI. This CDR3 has 15 residues. V was cut by 0 bases and J by 8 bases, with 13 bases left in between. The CDR3 region is CASSYSTYIREKLFF. The CDR3 DNA reads TGTGCCAGCAGTTACTCGACGTACATCAGAGAAAAACTGTTTTTT.

The chain has TRBV5-1 and TRBJ2-7; D remains unclear. Germline V CDR1 and CDR2: SGHRS, YFSETQ. There are 14 residues in the CDR3. The V and J ends lost 3 bases and 7 bases respectively, with 17 bases between them. CDR3 nucleotides: TGCGCCAGCAGCTGGTCATCTTGGATAGGGGAGCAGTACTTC. This codes for CASSWSSWIGEQYF.

CDR3 region: CASSRGSPNQPQHF. CDR3 coding DNA: TGTGCCAGCAGCCGGGGTTCACCCAATCAGCCCCAGCATTTT. This chain links TRBV12-3 or TRBV12-4 with TRBJ1-5; D gene uncertain. This CDR3 region has 14 residues. Trimming removed 6 bases from V and 3 bases from J, with 12 bases in between.

This clonotype was counted only a few times. V and J are TRBV7-8 and TRBJ2-7; D uncertain. Germline loops: CDR1 SGHVS, CDR2 FQNEAQ. Trimming removed 1 base from V and 6 bases from J, with 16 bases in between. The CDR3 spans 15 residues. The CDR3 bases are TGTGCCAGCAGCTTAGGAGTTAGAGGTTCCGGCGAGCAGTACGTC. Its protein product is CASSLGVRGSGEQYV.

CDR3 amino acids: CASTDTGRAGGDTQYF. The CDR3 nucleotides are TGTGCCAGCACCGATACCGGAAGGGCAGGTGGAGATACGCAGTATTTT. The gene calls are TRBV7-9 and TRBJ2-3; D is unclear. The CDR3 has 16 amino acids. Germline V gene sequence: CDR1 SEHNR, CDR2 FQNEAQ (reference sequence). V lost 7 bases to trimming and J lost 5 bases, with 22 bases between them.

The chain combines TRBV15 with TRBJ1-1; no clear D. Trimming took 1 base from V and 5 from J, leaving 11 bases between them. This CDR3 is built from 14 residues. Germline V CDR1 and CDR2: LNHNV, YYDKDF (reference sequence). In nucleotides, the CDR3 is TGTGCCACCAGCAGAGCCCGGGCGGGGACTGAAGCTTTCTTT. Translating gives CATSRARAGTEAFF.

This rearrangement joins TRBV5-1 to TRBJ1-2; 9 bases fit TRBD1. CDR1 SGHRS and CDR2 YFSETQ come from the germline V gene. The CDR3 has 16 residues. Losses at the gene ends were 5 bases for V and 8 bases for J; bases not matched to a gene: 16. The CDR3 DNA is TGCGCCAGCAGGACTATGCCGGGACAGGGTATTGAAGGCTACACCTTC. Protein sequence: CASRTMPGQGIEGYTF.

This clonotype was counted ten times or more. The J gene is TRBJ2-1, the V gene TRBV12-3 or TRBV12-4; D possibly matches TRBD1 or TRBD2 (6 bases each). The V end was cut by 0 bases, the J end by 2 bases, with 14 bases between. CDR3 size: 17 residues. CDR3 in DNA: TGTGCCAGCAGTTTAGCGGAGGGGGGTCGCGCCTACAATGAGCAGTTCTTC. It translates to CASSLAEGGRAYNEQFF.

V gene TRBV5-1 combines with J gene TRBJ2-7, with 9 positions matching TRBD1. CDR1 SGHRS and CDR2 YFSETQ come from the germline V gene. The V and J ends lost 7 bases and 0 bases, in that order; junction bases with no gene match: 11. This CDR3 is built from 16 residues. The CDR3 bases are TGCGCCAGCTCCCGACCCAGGGACAGGGTCTCCTACGAGCAGTACTTC. Amino acid sequence: CASSRPRDRVSYEQYF. The entire variable domain, with the rest obtained from reference TRBV5-1 and TRBJ2-7, is as follows: KAGVTQTPRYLIKTRGQQVTLSCSPISGHRSVSWYQQTPGQGLQFLFEYFSETQRNKGNFPGRFSGRQFSNSRSEMNVSTLELGDSALYLCASSRPRDRVSYEQYFGPGTRLTVT.

The V call is TRBV6-1, the J call TRBJ2-7; D may be TRBD1 (8 bases). This CDR3 spans 13 amino acids. The germline V gene encodes CDR1 MNHNS and CDR2 SASEGT. The V end was cut by 6 bases, the J end by 7 bases, with 16 bases between. For the CDR3, the DNA is TGTGCCAGCAGGCCGGGGGGACAGGAGGAGCAGTACGTC. Translation gives CASRPGGQEEQYV.

The chain recombines TRBV4-1 with TRBJ2-1; possibly TRBD2 for D (6 bases). This CDR3 has 15 amino acids. Germline lookup yields CDR1 MGHRA and CDR2 YSYEKL. V was trimmed by 6 bases and J by 0 bases, leaving 12 bases between them. The chain's CDR3 is CASRLAESSYNEQFF. The CDR3 region has the DNA TGCGCCAGCAGGTTAGCGGAGAGCTCCTACAATGAGCAGTTCTTC.

The CDR3 nucleotides read TGTGCCAGCAGCGCCCGAGGCGGGGGGGCCAGCAAAAACATTCAGTACTTC. Its translation is CASSARGGGASKNIQYF. This chain uses TRBV7-9 with TRBJ2-4; 9 positions match TRBD2. Per germline, CDR1 SEHNR and CDR2 FQNEAQ (reference sequence). The CDR3 consists of 17 residues. The ends lost 5 bases at V and 3 bases at J; junction bases unmatched: 11. Drawing the rest from reference TRBV7-9 and TRBJ2-4, the complete variable domain is DTGVSQNPRHKITKRGQNVTFRCDPISEHNRLYWYRQTLGQGPEFLTYFQNEAQLEKSRLLSDRFSAERPKGSFSTLEIQRTEQGDSAMYLCASSARGGGASKNIQYFGAGTRLSVL.

This clonotype came up a few times. The rearrangement links TRBV6-2 or TRBV6-3 to TRBJ2-7; D gene ambiguous. CDR1 and CDR2 (germline): MNHEY, SVGEGT. This CDR3 is built from 12 residues. Trimming shortened V by 6 bases and J by 5 bases, and 11 bases separated the two germline ends. CDR3 sequence: CASSHTRNEQYF. CDR3 sequence (DNA): TGTGCCAGCAGCCACACCCGGAACGAGCAGTACTTC.

This clonotype has only a few counts. This rearrangement joins TRBV6-6 to TRBJ2-4, with 9 bases aligning to TRBD2. V gave up 0 bases and J gave up 5 bases; unmatched junction bases: 5. This CDR3 is built from 16 residues. Germline V CDR1 and CDR2: MNHNY, SVGAGI (reference sequence). CDR3 nucleotides: TGTGCCAGCAGTTACTCGAGGCGGGGGGGAGAAAACATTCAGTACTTC. It yields the protein CASSYSRRGGENIQYF.